This entry lists 3 T cell receptor beta chains sequenced from one sample in a study of cytomegalovirus exposure and HLA in healthy donors. TCRdb's copy holds only in-frame clones and misses some; the assay was immunoSEQ multiplex PCR. The table shows 200,000 to 250,000 clones, with over 80% occurring only once. Sequencing was performed on PBMCs. Every receptor here comes from a woman younger than 30 in good health and CMV-seronegative.

The chain couples TRBV19 to TRBJ2-7; 7 bases are a match to TRBD2. CDR3 length equals 15 residues. V dropped 2 bases and J dropped 2; count of bases not matched to a gene: 6. CDR1 and CDR2 (germline): LNHDA, SQIVND (reference sequence). CDR3 loop: CASSIRGLPTYEQYF. In DNA form, the CDR3 reads TGTGCCAGTAGTATAAGGGGACTACCCACCTACGAGCAGTACTTC.

V and J are TRBV10-2 and TRBJ1-5; 11 positions agree with TRBD1. CDR1 is WSHSY and CDR2 is SAAADI in the germline V gene. This CDR3 spans 16 amino acids. With V trimmed by 3 bases and J by 5 bases, 6 bases remained unmatched. The CDR3 protein is CASSDGDRGDHQPQHF. The DNA for the CDR3 is TGCGCCAGCAGTGATGGGGACAGGGGGGATCATCAGCCCCAGCATTTT.

The V call is TRBV7-9, the J call TRBJ1-1; D might be TRBD1 (6 bases). The CDR3 loop spans 15 amino acids. The germline V gene has CDR1 SEHNR and CDR2 FQNEAQ (reference sequence). V was trimmed by 1 base and J by 2 bases, leaving 11 bases between them. The CDR3 DNA reads TGTGCCAGCAGCTTAGGGCTCAGGGGAAACACTGAAGCTTTCTTT. Translated: CASSLGLRGNTEAFF. Full variable domain (remainder filled in from reference TRBV7-9 and TRBJ1-1): DTGVSQNPRHKITKRGQNVTFRCDPISEHNRLYWYRQTLGQGPEFLTYFQNEAQLEKSRLLSDRFSAERPKGSFSTLEIQRTEQGDSAMYLCASSLGLRGNTEAFFGQGTRLTVV.